The clone carrying this T cell receptor (beta chain) was observed a few times. Its antigen is unknown. TCRdb re-called the 5' RACE reads through MiXCR, storing one row per CDR3 protein. Here the sample spans hundreds of thousands of distinct CDR3 sequences, approximately 20% being singletons. This sample is drawn from a study of T-cell memory formation after mild COVID-19. Study-level points and caveats: Contracting clones from day 15 to 85 showed balanced CD4/CD8; later expanders favored CD4+. Contracting CD4+ clones were located mainly in CM and EM, and CD8+ clones in EMRA.

Between the trimmed V and J ends, which lost 7 bases and 1 base, there was a span of 9 bases. Per germline, CDR1 KGHDR and CDR2 SFDVKD. This CDR3 comprises 14 residues. V usage is TRBV24-1 and J usage is TRBJ2-2; D is unresolved. This clonotype was obtained from an adult woman who had mild COVID-19 (a few samples of this study predate the infection). Cell type and time point are not known. The sequenced material came from PBMCs or a T cell subset sorted from them (not recorded which). This CDR3 is CATRASGNTGELFF. The CDR3 nucleotides read TGTGCCACCAGGGCCTCAGGGAACACCGGGGAGCTGTTTTTT.